This TCR beta chain came from a study of blood T cell repertoires in COVID-19. In the study overall: COVID-19 samples from acute and convalescent phases originated in the United States, Italy and Spain. In each case, the material was cDNA or gDNA derived from T cells, B-cell-depleted T cells, or PBMCs.

Source study methods: Using reference gene primer amplification, nucleated cell counts were estimated. Sequencing used immunoSEQ multiplex PCR; TCRdb keeps in-frame clones, though not all of them. The D gene and trimming were derived from the DNA, and the V and J assignments and clone size from that table. The sample consists of more than 130,000 clones, almost 90% of them appearing once. The CDR3 has 13 amino acids. The germline gives CDR1 LNHDA, CDR2 SQIVND (reference sequence). The germline V and J ends were trimmed by 4 bases and 4 bases, with 8 bases remaining between them. Only a few counts were recorded for this clone.

This sequence joins TRBV19 and TRBJ1-5; D is undetermined. What was sequenced was peripheral blood. The receptor's source is a man aged 50 or older with active or convalescent COVID-19. Here the CDR3 reads CASSNWRNQPQHF. CDR3 coding DNA: TGTGCCAGTAGTAACTGGAGGAATCAGCCCCAGCATTTT.